The 21 T cell receptor beta chains below all came from one sample that was sequenced in a study of OX40 agonist ivuxolimab in advanced cancers. TCRdb's table, derived via immunoSEQ multiplex PCR, lists solely in-frame clones and lacks some. This sample has tens of thousands of clones, with roughly nine tenths found just once. Sequenced material: CD4+ or CD8+ T cells sorted from blood, taken in a trial of the OX40 agonist ivuxolimab. These receptors all stem from an adult with an advanced solid tumor such as melanoma, head and neck, liver or kidney cancer.

This chain joins TRBV5-1 and TRBJ2-1; D is possibly TRBD1 (6 bases). V lost 4 bases and J 0 bases, leaving 11 bases between the germline ends. Looked up from germline, CDR1 is SGHRS and CDR2 is YFSETQ. The CDR3 totals 15 residues. The CDR3 DNA is TGCGCCAGCAGCCCCGGACAGAACTCCTACAATGAGCAGTTCTTC. Translated, it gives CASSPGQNSYNEQFF. Full variable domain (rest looked up from reference TRBV5-1 and TRBJ2-1): KAGVTQTPRYLIKTRGQQVTLSCSPISGHRSVSWYQQTPGQGLQFLFEYFSETQRNKGNFPGRFSGRQFSNSRSEMNVSTLELGDSALYLCASSPGQNSYNEQFFGPGTRLTVL.

The sample holds a few counts of this clone. The chain employs TRBV29-1 and TRBJ1-1; D is possibly TRBD1 (5 bases). The CDR3 has 11 amino acids. Germline CDR1 and CDR2: SQVTM and ANQGSEA. V shed 7 bases and J shed 5 bases, with 11 bases lying between them. The CDR3 reads CSAGGVTEAFF. In DNA, the CDR3 is TGCAGCGCCGGGGGGGTGACTGAAGCTTTCTTT.

The rearrangement links TRBV7-6 to TRBJ2-3; tentatively, D is TRBD1 (5 bases). Germline V gene data show CDR1 as SGHVS and CDR2 as FNYEAQ. The V gene lost 2 bases and the J gene lost 0 bases, with 9 bases spanning the gap. The CDR3 runs 15 residues. CDR3 DNA: TGTGCCAGCAGCTTAAGCAGGGCTAGCACAGATACGCAGTATTTT. As protein: CASSLSRASTDTQYF.

The chain carries TRBV5-1 and TRBJ2-5; the D gene is possibly TRBD2 (5 bases). CDR3 length equals 15 residues. Trimming shortened V by 2 bases and J by 5 bases, and 16 bases separated the two germline ends. Germline CDR1 SGHRS, CDR2 YFSETQ. The CDR3 reads CASSFGGMDGETQYF. The CDR3 DNA reads TGCGCCAGCAGCTTCGGAGGAATGGACGGGGAGACCCAGTACTTC.

This chain connects TRBV6-1 to TRBJ1-5; maybe TRBD1 (6 bases). With 4 bases removed from V and 0 bases from J, the gap between germline ends came to 13 bases. There are 16 residues in the CDR3. Germline loops: CDR1 MNHNS, CDR2 SASEGT. CDR3 amino acids: CASSVRDTDSNQPQHF. CDR3 DNA sequence: TGTGCCAGCAGTGTCCGGGACACCGATAGCAATCAGCCCCAGCATTTT.

Comments on this clone: An end of the junction differs from the germline gene, which may be a read error. The V and J genes are TRBV20-1 and TRBJ2-7; D unresolved. The CDR3 has 8 amino acids. Germline values: CDR1 DFQATT, CDR2 SNEGSKA (reference sequence). The CDR3 DNA reads as TGCAGTGTTAACGAGAAGTACTTC. Protein sequence: CSVNEKYF.

This rearrangement joins TRBV5-6 to TRBJ2-5; 7 nucleotides align to TRBD1. Germline CDR1 reads SGHDT; CDR2 reads YYEEEE. Trimming at V came to 4 bases and at J to 5 bases, leaving 5 bases not matched to a gene. CDR3 size: 13 residues. The CDR3 sequence: CASSLTGWETQYF. In nucleotides, the CDR3 is TGTGCCAGCAGCCTGACAGGGTGGGAGACCCAGTACTTC.

This chain connects TRBV19 to TRBJ2-3; 9 bases align to TRBD2. This CDR3 region has 15 residues. Trimming cost V 6 bases and J 6 bases; bases outside gene matches: 10. Germline CDR1 is LNHDA and CDR2 is SQIVND (reference sequence). The CDR3 bases are TGTGCCAGTAGGAGACTAGCGGAGGCGGGGGATACGCAGTATTTT. Its translation is CASRRLAEAGDTQYF.

This clone was seen only once. The rearrangement links TRBV6-1 to TRBJ2-2; tentative D call: TRBD2 (5 bases). The ends were cut back, 6 bases at V and 3 bases at J, with 11 bases in the middle. The CDR3 has 14 residues. The germline gives CDR1 MNHNS, CDR2 SASEGT. The CDR3 region is CASRLVRDTGELFF. The CDR3, as DNA: TGTGCCAGCAGACTAGTCCGGGACACCGGGGAGCTGTTTTTT.

The CDR3, as DNA: TGTGCCGGCTCTACAAGACATAATTCACCCCTCCACTTT. Translating gives CAGSTRHNSPLHF. This chain joins TRBV19 and TRBJ1-6; D is unresolved. Germline assignment: CDR1 LNHDA and CDR2 SQIVND (reference sequence). The CDR3 has 13 residues. The V gene lost 11 bases and the J gene lost 5 bases, with 13 bases spanning the gap.

The chain uses TRBV2 and TRBJ2-2, with TRBD2 matching 11 bases. This CDR3 spans 16 amino acids. Trimming removed 6 bases from V and 6 bases from J; junction bases left unmatched: 9. Germline V gene sequence: CDR1 SNHLY, CDR2 FYNNEI. In nucleotides, the CDR3 is TGTGCCAGCAGAGCACCCGGGACTAGCGGCGCCGGGGAGCTGTTTTTT. This translates into CASRAPGTSGAGELFF.

This clone has a handful of counts. The chain employs TRBV4-1 and TRBJ2-2; D is perhaps TRBD1 or TRBD2 (5 bases each). The CDR3 has 17 amino acids. The germline gives CDR1 MGHRA, CDR2 YSYEKL. V gave up 7 bases and J gave up 0 bases, with 18 bases separating them. The CDR3 DNA reads TGCGCCAGCACCACCGGGGAGCTGGGGGCGAACACCGGGGAGCTGTTTTTT. It specifies CASTTGELGANTGELFF.

CDR3 nucleotide sequence: TGCGCCAGCAGTGTCGAACTTAACACCGGGGAGCTGTTTTTT. This translates into CASSVELNTGELFF. The chain carries TRBV10-2 and TRBJ2-2, with D hard to call. The germline V and J ends were trimmed by 4 bases and 2 bases, with 8 bases remaining between them. CDR1 is WSHSY, CDR2 SAAADI, per germline. The CDR3 spans 14 residues.

The chain has TRBV19 and TRBJ2-7; D ambiguous. The CDR3 is made up of 19 amino acids. Between the trimmed V and J ends, which lost 1 base and 2 bases, there was a span of 24 bases. Per the germline V gene, CDR1 is LNHDA and CDR2 is SQIVND (reference sequence). This CDR3 is CASSIAGPHRDTKTYEQYF. The CDR3 region has the DNA TGTGCCAGTAGTATAGCAGGCCCTCACCGCGACACAAAAACCTACGAGCAGTACTTC.

The chain combines TRBV7-3 with TRBJ1-1, with D perhaps matching TRBD1 (5 bases). CDR1 SGHTA and CDR2 FQGTGA come from the germline V gene. V was cut by 5 bases and J by 3 bases, with 13 bases left in between. This CDR3 spans 14 amino acids. CDR3: CASSAGGAYTEAFF. The CDR3, as DNA: TGTGCCAGCAGCGCGGGAGGGGCGTACACTGAAGCTTTCTTT.

The chain carries TRBV28 and TRBJ2-2; D uncertain. The CDR3 has 13 residues. Trimming removed 6 bases at V and 7 bases at J, with 12 bases between. Germline CDR1 and CDR2: MDHEN and SYDVKM. The CDR3 nucleotides read TGTGCCAGCAGGGGCAGGAATAACGGGGAGCTGTTTTTT. Protein product: CASRGRNNGELFF. The whole variable domain, filled in from reference TRBV28 and TRBJ2-2, reads DVKVTQSSRYLVKRTGEKVFLECVQDMDHENMFWYRQDPGLGLRLIYFSYDVKMKEKGDIPEGYSVSREKKERFSLILESASTNQTSMYLCASRGRNNGELFFGEGSRLTVL.

This clone appeared once. The chain uses TRBV5-1 and TRBJ2-1; no reliable D call. Deletions cut 1 base from V and 4 bases from J, with 6 bases between. The CDR3 has 13 amino acids. From germline, CDR1 is SGHRS and CDR2 YFSETQ. The CDR3 loop is CASSLQDYNEQFF. CDR3 bases: TGCGCCAGCAGCTTGCAGGATTACAATGAGCAGTTCTTC.

V is TRBV15 and J is TRBJ2-5, with TRBD1 identical over 7 bases. This CDR3 contains 16 residues. Germline CDR1 and CDR2: LNHNV and YYDKDF (reference sequence). The V gene end was trimmed by 0 bases and the J gene end by 5 bases; junction bases not matched to a gene: 9. The CDR3 here is CATSRDETGSGETQYF. The CDR3 coding sequence is TGTGCCACCAGCAGAGATGAGACAGGGTCGGGGGAGACCCAGTACTTC.

The chain couples TRBV5-1 to TRBJ2-3; D is undetermined. Between the trimmed V and J ends, which lost 2 bases and 3 bases, there was a span of 7 bases. Looked up from germline, CDR1 is SGHRS and CDR2 is YFSETQ. This CDR3 is built from 13 residues. The CDR3 spells CASSLLVTDTQYF. In nucleotides, the CDR3 is TGCGCCAGCAGCTTACTCGTAACAGATACGCAGTATTTT.

The CDR3 reads CASSSRGGYGYTF. The CDR3 DNA is TGTGCCAGCAGCTCCCGCGGGGGGTATGGCTACACCTTC. This chain connects TRBV7-9 to TRBJ1-2, with D possibly TRBD1 on 5 matching bases. Per the germline V gene, CDR1 is SEHNR and CDR2 is FQNEAQ (reference sequence). The CDR3 has 13 amino acids. The V gene lost 4 bases and the J gene lost 5 bases, with 11 bases spanning the gap.

The chain carries TRBV29-1 and TRBJ1-2; 7 positions agree with TRBD1. Germline lookup yields CDR1 SQVTM and CDR2 ANQGSEA. The V gene end was trimmed by 8 bases and the J gene end by 4 bases; junction bases not matched to a gene: 7. This CDR3 comprises 12 residues. CDR3 amino acids: CSTSTGSYGYTF. The CDR3 region has the DNA TGCAGCACATCGACAGGGAGCTATGGCTACACCTTC. Full variable domain (rest looked up from reference TRBV29-1 and TRBJ1-2): SAVISQKPSRDICQRGTSLTIQCQVDSQVTMMFWYRQQPGQSLTLIATANQGSEATYESGFVIDKFPISRPNLTFSTLTVSNMSPEDSSIYLCSTSTGSYGYTFGSGTRLTVV.